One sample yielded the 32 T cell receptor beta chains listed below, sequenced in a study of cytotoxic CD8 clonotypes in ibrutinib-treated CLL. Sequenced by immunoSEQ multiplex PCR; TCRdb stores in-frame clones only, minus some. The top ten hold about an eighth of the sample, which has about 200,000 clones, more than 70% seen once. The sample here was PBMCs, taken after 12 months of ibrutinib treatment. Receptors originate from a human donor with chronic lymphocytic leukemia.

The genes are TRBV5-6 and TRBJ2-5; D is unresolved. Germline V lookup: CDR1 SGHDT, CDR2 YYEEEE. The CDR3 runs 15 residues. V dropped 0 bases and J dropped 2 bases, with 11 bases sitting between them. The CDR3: CASSLAGQLQETQYF. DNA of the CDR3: TGTGCCAGCAGCTTGGCTGGCCAGCTTCAAGAGACCCAGTACTTC.

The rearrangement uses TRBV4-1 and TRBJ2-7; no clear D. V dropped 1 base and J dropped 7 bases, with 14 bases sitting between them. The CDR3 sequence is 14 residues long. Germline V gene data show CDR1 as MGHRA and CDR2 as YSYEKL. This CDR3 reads CASSQVGQTREQYF. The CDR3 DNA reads TGCGCCAGCAGCCAAGTAGGCCAGACACGGGAGCAGTACTTC.

The CDR3 DNA reads TGTGCCAGCAGCTGGGCCGGGCTAGCGGGCCCGGGCGAGCAGTACTTC. Its protein product is CASSWAGLAGPGEQYF. This chain links TRBV5-4 with TRBJ2-7; 8 nucleotides match TRBD2. V lost 3 bases and J lost 6; bases outside the gene matches: 14. The CDR3 runs to 16 residues. From germline, CDR1 is SGHNT and CDR2 YYREEE (reference sequence).

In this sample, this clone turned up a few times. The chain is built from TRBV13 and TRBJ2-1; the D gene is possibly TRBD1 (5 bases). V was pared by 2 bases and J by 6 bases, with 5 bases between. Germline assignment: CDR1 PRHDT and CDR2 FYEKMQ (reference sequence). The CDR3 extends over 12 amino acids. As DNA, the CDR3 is TGTGCCAGCAGCTTAACAGGCAATGAGCAGTTCTTC. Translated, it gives CASSLTGNEQFF.

The DNA of the CDR3 is TGTGCCAGCAGCTTGGAACCAACTAGCGGGTTCTACAATGAGCAGTTCTTC. Its translation: CASSLEPTSGFYNEQFF. This rearrangement joins TRBV5-4 to TRBJ2-1, with 9 bases that match TRBD2. This CDR3 is 17 amino acids long. Germline-derived CDR1 and CDR2 are SGHNT and YYREEE (reference sequence). V was clipped by 0 bases and J by 3 bases; unmatched bases: 7.

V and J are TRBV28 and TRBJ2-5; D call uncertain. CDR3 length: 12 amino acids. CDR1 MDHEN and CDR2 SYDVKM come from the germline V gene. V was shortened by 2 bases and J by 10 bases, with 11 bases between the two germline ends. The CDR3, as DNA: TGTGCCAGCAGTTTACAAGGACGAAGCCAGTACTTC. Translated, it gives CASSLQGRSQYF.

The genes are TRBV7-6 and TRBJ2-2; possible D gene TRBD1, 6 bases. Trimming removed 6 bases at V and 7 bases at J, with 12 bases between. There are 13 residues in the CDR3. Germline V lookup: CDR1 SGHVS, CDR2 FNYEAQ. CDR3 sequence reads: CASRTAGVGELFF. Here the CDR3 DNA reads TGTGCCAGCAGGACCGCAGGGGTCGGGGAGCTGTTTTTT.

As DNA, the CDR3 is TGTGCCAGCAGCTGGGGACTAGCGGGGGCGAACACCGGGGAGCTGTTTTTT. This encodes CASSWGLAGANTGELFF. The chain carries TRBV7-9 and TRBJ2-2; 14 bases match TRBD2. Germline-derived CDR1 and CDR2 are SEHNR and FQNEAQ (reference sequence). V was pared by 4 bases and J by 0 bases, with 1 base of the junction left unmatched. The CDR3 sequence is 17 residues long. The full variable domain, rest sourced from reference TRBV7-9 and TRBJ2-2, is DTGVSQNPRHKITKRGQNVTFRCDPISEHNRLYWYRQTLGQGPEFLTYFQNEAQLEKSRLLSDRFSAERPKGSFSTLEIQRTEQGDSAMYLCASSWGLAGANTGELFFGEGSRLTVL.

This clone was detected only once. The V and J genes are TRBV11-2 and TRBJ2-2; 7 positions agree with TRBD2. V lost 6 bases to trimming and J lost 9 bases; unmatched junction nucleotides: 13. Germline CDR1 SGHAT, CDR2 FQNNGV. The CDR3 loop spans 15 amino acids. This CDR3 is CASSRTRRELWELFF. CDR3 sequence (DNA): TGTGCCAGCAGTAGGACTCGGCGGGAGCTCTGGGAGCTGTTTTTT.

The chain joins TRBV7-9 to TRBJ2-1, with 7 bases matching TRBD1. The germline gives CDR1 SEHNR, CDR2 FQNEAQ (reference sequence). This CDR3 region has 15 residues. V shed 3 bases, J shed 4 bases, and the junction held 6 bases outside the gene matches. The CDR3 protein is CASSFEQGPYNEQFF. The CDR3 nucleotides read TGTGCCAGCAGCTTTGAACAGGGGCCATACAATGAGCAGTTCTTC.

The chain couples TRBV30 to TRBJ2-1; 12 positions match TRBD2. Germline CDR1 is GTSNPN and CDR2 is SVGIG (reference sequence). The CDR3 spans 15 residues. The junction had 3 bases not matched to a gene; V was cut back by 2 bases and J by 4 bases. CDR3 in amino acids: CAWSTGTSGYNEQFF. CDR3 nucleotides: TGTGCCTGGAGTACCGGGACTAGCGGGTACAATGAGCAGTTCTTC.

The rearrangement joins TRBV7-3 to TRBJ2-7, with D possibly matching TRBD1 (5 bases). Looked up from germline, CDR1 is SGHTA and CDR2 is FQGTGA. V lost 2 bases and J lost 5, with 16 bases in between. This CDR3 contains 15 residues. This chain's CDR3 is CASSLGAAVGNEQYF. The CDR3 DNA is TGTGCCAGCAGCTTAGGGGCGGCGGTGGGCAACGAGCAGTACTTC.

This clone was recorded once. CDR3 loop: CATSRDSHPGETQYF. CDR3 bases: TGTGCCACCAGCAGAGATTCGCACCCAGGAGAGACCCAGTACTTC. The chain has TRBV15 and TRBJ2-5; D is ambiguous. V lost 0 bases, J lost 4 bases, and 12 bases lay in between. There are 15 residues in the CDR3. Germline CDR1 reads LNHNV; CDR2 reads YYDKDF (reference sequence). Complete variable domain (other parts from reference TRBV15 and TRBJ2-5): DAMVIQNPRYQVTQFGKPVTLSCSQTLNHNVMYWYQQKSSQAPKLLFHYYDKDFNNEADTPDNFQSRRPNTSFCFLDIRSPGLGDTAMYLCATSRDSHPGETQYFGPGTRLLVL.

CDR3 amino acids: CASSPRTENTGELFF. The CDR3 DNA reads as TGTGCCAGCTCACCACGGACAGAGAACACCGGGGAGCTGTTTTTT. J is TRBJ2-2 and V is TRBV18, with D perhaps TRBD1 (6 bases). V lost 1 base to trimming and J lost 1 base, with 7 bases between them. This CDR3 has 15 residues. The germline CDR1 and CDR2 sequences are KGHSH and LQKENI.

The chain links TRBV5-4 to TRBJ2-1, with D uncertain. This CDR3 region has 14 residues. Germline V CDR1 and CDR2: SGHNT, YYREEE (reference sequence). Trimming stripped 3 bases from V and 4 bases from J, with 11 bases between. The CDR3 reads CASSSRLGYNEQFF. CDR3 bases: TGTGCCAGCAGCTCCAGACTGGGGTACAATGAGCAGTTCTTC.

This CDR3 is CASSPRVYQETQYF. In DNA, the CDR3 is TGTGCCAGCAGTCCCCGGGTCTACCAAGAGACCCAGTACTTC. The chain couples TRBV27 to TRBJ2-5; D gene ambiguous. The CDR3 runs 14 residues. CDR1 is MNHEY, CDR2 SMNVEV, per germline (reference sequence). Trimming pared 5 bases from V and 0 bases from J, leaving 10 bases between.

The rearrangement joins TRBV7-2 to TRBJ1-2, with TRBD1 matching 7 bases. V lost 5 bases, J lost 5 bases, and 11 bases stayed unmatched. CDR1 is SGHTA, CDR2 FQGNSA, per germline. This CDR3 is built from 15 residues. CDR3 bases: TGTGCCAGCAGCGCACCAGGGGGATACGTGTATGGCTACACCTTC. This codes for CASSAPGGYVYGYTF.

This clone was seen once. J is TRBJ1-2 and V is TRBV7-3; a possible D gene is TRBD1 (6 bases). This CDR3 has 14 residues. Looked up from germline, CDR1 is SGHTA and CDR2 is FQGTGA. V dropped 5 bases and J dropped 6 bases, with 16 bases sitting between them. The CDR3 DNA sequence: TGTGCCAGCAGCCCAAGGGGGTCCTGGGATGGCTACACCTTC. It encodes CASSPRGSWDGYTF.

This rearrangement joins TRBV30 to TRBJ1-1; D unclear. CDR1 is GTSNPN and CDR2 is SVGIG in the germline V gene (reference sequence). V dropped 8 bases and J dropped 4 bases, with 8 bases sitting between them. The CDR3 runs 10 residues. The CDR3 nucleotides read TGTGCCCTTTGGGTCACTGAAGCTTTCTTT. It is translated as CALWVTEAFF.

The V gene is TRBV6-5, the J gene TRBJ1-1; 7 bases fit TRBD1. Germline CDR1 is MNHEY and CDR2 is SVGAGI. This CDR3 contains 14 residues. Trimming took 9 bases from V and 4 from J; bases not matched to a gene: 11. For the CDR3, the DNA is TGTGCCAGTGCGGACAGGCCAGGGATCACTGAAGCTTTCTTT. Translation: CASADRPGITEAFF.

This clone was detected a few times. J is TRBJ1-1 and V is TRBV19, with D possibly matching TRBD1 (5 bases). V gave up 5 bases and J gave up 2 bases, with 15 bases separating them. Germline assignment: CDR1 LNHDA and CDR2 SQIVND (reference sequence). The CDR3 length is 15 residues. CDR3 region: CASSLSWGGNTEAFF. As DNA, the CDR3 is TGTGCCAGTAGTCTCTCCTGGGGCGGAAACACTGAAGCTTTCTTT. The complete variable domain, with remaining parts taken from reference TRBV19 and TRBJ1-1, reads DGGITQSPKYLFRKEGQNVTLSCEQNLNHDAMYWYRQDPGQGLRLIYYSQIVNDFQKGDIAEGYSVSREKKESFPLTVTSAQKNPTAFYLCASSLSWGGNTEAFFGQGTRLTVV.

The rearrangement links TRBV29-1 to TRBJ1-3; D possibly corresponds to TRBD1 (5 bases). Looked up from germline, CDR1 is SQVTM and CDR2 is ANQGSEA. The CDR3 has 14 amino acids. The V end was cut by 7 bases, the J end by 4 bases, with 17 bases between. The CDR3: CSAGHSEEGNTIYF. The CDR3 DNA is TGCAGCGCCGGACACTCCGAGGAAGGAAACACCATATATTTT.

The CDR3 spells CASSYTSGRADTQYF. CDR3 DNA: TGTGCCAGCAGTTACACTAGCGGGAGAGCAGATACGCAGTATTTT. The J gene is TRBJ2-3, the V gene TRBV6-5; 11 bases agree with TRBD2. This CDR3 has 15 amino acids. Per germline, CDR1 MNHEY and CDR2 SVGAGI. V was pared by 2 bases and J by 4 bases, with 2 bases of the junction left unmatched.

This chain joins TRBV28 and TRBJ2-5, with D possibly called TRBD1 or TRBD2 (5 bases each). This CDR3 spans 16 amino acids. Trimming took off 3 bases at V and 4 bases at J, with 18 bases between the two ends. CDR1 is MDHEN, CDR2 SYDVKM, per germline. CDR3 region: CASSFAGQGFGETQYF. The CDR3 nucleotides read TGTGCCAGCAGTTTTGCGGGCCAGGGATTCGGAGAGACCCAGTACTTC.

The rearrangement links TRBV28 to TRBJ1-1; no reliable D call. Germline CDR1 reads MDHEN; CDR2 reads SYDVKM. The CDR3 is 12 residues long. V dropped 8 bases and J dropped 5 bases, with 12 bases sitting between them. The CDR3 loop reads CASGVDMTEAFF. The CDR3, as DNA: TGTGCCAGCGGTGTCGACATGACTGAAGCTTTCTTT.

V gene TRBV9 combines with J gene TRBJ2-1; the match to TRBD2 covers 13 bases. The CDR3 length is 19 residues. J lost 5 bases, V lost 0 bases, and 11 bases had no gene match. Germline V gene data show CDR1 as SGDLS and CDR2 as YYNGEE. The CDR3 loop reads CASSVATGLAGEPHNEQFF. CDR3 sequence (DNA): TGTGCCAGCAGCGTAGCTACCGGACTAGCGGGAGAGCCTCACAATGAGCAGTTCTTC.

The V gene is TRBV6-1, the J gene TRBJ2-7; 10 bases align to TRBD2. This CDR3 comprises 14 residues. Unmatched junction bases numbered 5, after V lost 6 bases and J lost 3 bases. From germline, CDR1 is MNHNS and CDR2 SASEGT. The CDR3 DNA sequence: TGTGCCAGCAGATCTAGCGGGAGTCGCTACGAGCAGTACTTC. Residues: CASRSSGSRYEQYF.

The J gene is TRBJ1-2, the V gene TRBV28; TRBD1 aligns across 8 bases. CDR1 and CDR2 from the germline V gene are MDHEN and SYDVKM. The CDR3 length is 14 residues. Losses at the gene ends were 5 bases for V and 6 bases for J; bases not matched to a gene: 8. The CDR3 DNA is TGTGCCAGCAGTCCGCGCCTACAGGGGGATGGCTACACCTTC. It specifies CASSPRLQGDGYTF.

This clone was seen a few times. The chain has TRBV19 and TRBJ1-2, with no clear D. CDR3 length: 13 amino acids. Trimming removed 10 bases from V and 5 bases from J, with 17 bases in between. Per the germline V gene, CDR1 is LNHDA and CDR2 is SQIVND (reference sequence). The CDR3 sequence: CATASGVWYGYTF. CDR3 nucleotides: TGTGCCACCGCTAGCGGGGTGTGGTATGGCTACACCTTC.

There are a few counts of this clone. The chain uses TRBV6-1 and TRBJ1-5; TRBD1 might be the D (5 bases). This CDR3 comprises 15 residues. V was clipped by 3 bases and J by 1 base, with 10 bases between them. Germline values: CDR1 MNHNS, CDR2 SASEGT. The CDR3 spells CASSERQGSNQPQHF. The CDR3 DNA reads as TGTGCCAGCAGTGAGCGGCAGGGCAGCAATCAGCCCCAGCATTTT.

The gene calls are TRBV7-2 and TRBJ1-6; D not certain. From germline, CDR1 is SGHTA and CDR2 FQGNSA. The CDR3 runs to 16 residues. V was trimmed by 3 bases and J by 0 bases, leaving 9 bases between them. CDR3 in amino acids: CASSFVVSSYNSPLHF. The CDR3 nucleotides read TGTGCCAGCAGCTTTGTCGTCAGCTCCTATAATTCACCCCTCCACTTT. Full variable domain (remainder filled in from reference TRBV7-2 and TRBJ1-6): GAGVSQSPSNKVTEKGKDVELRCDPISGHTALYWYRQSLGQGLEFLIYFQGNSAPDKSGLPSDRFSAERTGGSVSTLTIQRTQQEDSAVYLCASSFVVSSYNSPLHFGNGTRLTVT.

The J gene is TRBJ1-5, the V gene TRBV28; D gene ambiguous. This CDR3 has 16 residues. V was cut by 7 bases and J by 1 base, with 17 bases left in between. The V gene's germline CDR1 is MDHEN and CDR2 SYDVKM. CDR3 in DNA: TGTGCCAGCATGGCCAGACTTTACCGGAGCAATCAGCCCCAGCATTTT. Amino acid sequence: CASMARLYRSNQPQHF.